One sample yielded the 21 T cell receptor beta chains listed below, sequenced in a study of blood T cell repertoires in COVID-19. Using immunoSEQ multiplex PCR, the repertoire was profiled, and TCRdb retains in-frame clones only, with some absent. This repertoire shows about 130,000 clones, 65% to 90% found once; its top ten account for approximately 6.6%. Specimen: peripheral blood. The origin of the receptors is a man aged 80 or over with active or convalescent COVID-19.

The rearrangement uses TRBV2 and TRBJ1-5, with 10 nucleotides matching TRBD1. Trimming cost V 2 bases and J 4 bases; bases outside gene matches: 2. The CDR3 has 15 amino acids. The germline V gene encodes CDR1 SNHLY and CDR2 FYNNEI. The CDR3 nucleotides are TGTGCCAGCAGTGAATCGGGACAGGGGAATCAGCCCCAGCATTTT. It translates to CASSESGQGNQPQHF.

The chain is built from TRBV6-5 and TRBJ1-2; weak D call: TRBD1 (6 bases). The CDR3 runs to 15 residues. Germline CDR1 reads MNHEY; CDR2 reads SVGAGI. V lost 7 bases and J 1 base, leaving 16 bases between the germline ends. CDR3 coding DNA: TGTGCCAGCAAAGTTCAGGGGACCAATAACTATGGCTACACCTTC. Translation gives CASKVQGTNNYGYTF.

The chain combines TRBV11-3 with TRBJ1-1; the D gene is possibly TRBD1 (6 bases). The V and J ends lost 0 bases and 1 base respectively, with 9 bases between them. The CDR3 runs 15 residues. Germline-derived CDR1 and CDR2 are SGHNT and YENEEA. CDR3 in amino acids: CASSLDGGANTEAFF. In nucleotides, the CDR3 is TGTGCCAGCAGCTTAGATGGGGGGGCGAACACTGAAGCTTTCTTT.

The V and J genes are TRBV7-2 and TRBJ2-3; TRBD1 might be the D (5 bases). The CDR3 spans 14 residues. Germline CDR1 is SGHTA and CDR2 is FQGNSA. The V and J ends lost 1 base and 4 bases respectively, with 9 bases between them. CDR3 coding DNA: TGTGCCAGCAGCTTAGGGACATTCCCAGATACGCAGTATTTT. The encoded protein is CASSLGTFPDTQYF.

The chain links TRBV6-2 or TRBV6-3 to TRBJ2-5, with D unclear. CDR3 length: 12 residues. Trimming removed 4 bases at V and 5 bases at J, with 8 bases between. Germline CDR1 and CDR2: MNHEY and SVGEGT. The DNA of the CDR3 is TGTGCCAGCAGTTTAGTAGAGGAGACCCAGTACTTC. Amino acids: CASSLVEETQYF.

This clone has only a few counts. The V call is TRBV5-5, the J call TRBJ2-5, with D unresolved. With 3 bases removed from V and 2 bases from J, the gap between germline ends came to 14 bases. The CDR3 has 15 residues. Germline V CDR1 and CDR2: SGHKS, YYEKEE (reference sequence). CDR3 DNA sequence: TGTGCCAGCAGCTCTTTCATCAGAATTCAAGAGACCCAGTACTTC. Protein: CASSSFIRIQETQYF.

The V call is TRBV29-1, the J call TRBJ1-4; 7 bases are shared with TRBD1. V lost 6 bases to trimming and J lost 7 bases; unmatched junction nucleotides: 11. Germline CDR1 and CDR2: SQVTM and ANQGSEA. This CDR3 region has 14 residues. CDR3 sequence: CSVLSYQGGEKLFF. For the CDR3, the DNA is TGCAGCGTCCTCTCCTACCAGGGGGGTGAAAAACTGTTTTTT.

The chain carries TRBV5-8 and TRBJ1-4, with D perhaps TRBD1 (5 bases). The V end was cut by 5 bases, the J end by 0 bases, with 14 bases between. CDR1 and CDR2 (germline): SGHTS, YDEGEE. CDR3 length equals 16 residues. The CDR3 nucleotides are TGTGCCAGCAGGGCGGGACTCGTTACAACTAATGAAAAACTGTTTTTT. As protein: CASRAGLVTTNEKLFF. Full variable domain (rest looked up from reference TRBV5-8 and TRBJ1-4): EAGVTQSPTHLIKTRGQQATLRCSPISGHTSVYWYQQALGLGLQFLLWYDEGEERNRGNFPPRFSGRQFPNYSSELNVNALELEDSALYLCASRAGLVTTNEKLFFGSGTQLSVL.

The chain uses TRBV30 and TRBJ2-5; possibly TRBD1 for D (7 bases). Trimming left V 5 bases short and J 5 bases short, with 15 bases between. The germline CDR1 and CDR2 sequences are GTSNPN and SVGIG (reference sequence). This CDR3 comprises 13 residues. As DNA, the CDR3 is TGTGCCTGGGGAGGGACAGCCTCCGAGACCCAGTACTTC. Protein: CAWGGTASETQYF. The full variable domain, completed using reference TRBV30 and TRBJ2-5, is SQTIHQWPATLVQPVGSPLSLECTVEGTSNPNLYWYRQAAGRGLQLLFYSVGIGQISSEVPQNLSASRPQDRQFILSSKKLLLSDSGFYLCAWGGTASETQYFGPGTRLLVL.

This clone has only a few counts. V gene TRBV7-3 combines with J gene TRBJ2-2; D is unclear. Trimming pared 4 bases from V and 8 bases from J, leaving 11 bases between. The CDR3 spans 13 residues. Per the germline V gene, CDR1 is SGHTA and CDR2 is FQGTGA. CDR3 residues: CASSYTRGGELFF. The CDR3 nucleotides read TGTGCCAGCAGCTACACCCGAGGTGGGGAGCTGTTTTTT.

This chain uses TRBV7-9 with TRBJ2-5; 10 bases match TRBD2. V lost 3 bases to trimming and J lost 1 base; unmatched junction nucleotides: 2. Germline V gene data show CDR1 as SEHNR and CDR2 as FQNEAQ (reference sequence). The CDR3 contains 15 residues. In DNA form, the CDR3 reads TGTGCCAGCAGCTTTCTAGCGGGGGTCCAAGAGACCCAGTACTTC. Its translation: CASSFLAGVQETQYF.

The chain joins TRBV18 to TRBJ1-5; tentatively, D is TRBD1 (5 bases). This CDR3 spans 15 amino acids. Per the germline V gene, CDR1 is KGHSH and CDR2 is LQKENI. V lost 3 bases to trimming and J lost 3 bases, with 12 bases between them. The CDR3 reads CASSPTVHYNQPQHF. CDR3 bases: TGTGCCAGCTCACCGACAGTGCATTACAATCAGCCCCAGCATTTT.

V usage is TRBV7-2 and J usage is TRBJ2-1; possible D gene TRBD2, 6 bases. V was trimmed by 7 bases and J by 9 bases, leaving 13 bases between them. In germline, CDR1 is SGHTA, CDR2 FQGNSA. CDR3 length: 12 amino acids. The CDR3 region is CASNIARGEQFF. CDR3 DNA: TGTGCCAGCAACATTGCGCGGGGTGAGCAGTTCTTC. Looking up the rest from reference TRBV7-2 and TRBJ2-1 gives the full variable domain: GAGVSQSPSNKVTEKGKDVELRCDPISGHTALYWYRQSLGQGLEFLIYFQGNSAPDKSGLPSDRFSAERTGGSVSTLTIQRTQQEDSAVYLCASNIARGEQFFGPGTRLTVL.

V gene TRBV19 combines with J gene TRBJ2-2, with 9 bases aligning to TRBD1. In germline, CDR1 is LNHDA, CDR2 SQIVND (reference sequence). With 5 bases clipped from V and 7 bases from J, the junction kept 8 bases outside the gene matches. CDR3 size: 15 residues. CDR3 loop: CASSPGTGKIGELFF. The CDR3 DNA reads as TGTGCCAGTAGTCCAGGGACAGGGAAGATCGGGGAGCTGTTTTTT.

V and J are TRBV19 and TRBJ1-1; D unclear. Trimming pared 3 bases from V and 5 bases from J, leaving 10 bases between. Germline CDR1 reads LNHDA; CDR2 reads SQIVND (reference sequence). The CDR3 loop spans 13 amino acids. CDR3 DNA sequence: TGTGCCAGTAGTATCCAACCCCGGACTGAAGCTTTCTTT. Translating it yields CASSIQPRTEAFF.

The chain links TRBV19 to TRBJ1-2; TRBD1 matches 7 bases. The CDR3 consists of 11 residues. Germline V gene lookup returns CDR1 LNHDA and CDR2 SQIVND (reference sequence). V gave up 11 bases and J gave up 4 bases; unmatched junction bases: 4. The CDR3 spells CAAGQIYGYTF. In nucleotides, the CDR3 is TGTGCCGCGGGACAGATCTATGGCTACACCTTC.

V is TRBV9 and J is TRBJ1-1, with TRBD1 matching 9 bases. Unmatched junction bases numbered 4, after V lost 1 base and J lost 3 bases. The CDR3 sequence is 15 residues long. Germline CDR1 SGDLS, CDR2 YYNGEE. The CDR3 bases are TGTGCCAGCAGCGTAACAGGGGACAGGGACACTGAAGCTTTCTTT. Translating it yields CASSVTGDRDTEAFF.

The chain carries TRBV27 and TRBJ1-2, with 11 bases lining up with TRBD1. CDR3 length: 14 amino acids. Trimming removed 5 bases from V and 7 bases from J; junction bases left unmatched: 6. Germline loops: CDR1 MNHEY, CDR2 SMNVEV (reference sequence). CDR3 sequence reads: CASSHLGTGGGYTF. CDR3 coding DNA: TGTGCCAGCAGTCACCTTGGGACAGGGGGTGGCTACACCTTC.

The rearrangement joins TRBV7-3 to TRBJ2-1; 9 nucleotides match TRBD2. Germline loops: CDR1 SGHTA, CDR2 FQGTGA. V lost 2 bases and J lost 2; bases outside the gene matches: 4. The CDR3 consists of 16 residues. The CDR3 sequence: CASSLFASGTYNEQFF. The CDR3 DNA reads TGTGCCAGCAGCTTATTCGCTAGCGGGACCTACAATGAGCAGTTCTTC.

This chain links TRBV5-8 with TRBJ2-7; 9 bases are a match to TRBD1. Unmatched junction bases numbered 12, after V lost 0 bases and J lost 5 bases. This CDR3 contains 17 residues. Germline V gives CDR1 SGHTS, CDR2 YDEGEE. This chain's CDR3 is CASSLVPTGQGGNEQYF. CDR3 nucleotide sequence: TGTGCCAGCAGCTTGGTTCCGACGGGACAGGGTGGAAACGAGCAGTACTTC.

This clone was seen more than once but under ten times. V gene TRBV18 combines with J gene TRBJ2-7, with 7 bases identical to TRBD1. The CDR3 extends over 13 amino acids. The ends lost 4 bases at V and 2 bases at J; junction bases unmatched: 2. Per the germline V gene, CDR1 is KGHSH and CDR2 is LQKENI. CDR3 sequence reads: CASSRGTAYEQYF. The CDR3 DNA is TGTGCCAGCTCACGGGGGACAGCCTACGAGCAGTACTTC.